The 23 T cell receptor beta chains listed next were all sequenced from one sample in a study of cytomegalovirus exposure and HLA in healthy donors. Here immunoSEQ multiplex PCR was the method, and the copy in TCRdb shows in-frame clones only, minus some. The profile shows around 300,000 clones, around 87% of them singletons. The sample comprised PBMCs. The receptor set was obtained from a woman aged 25 to 39 in good health and CMV-seropositive.

The chain combines TRBV6-1 with TRBJ1-1, with 8 nucleotides matching TRBD1. After removal of 6 bases from V and 4 bases from J, the junction contained 7 bases not matched to a gene. CDR3 size: 14 residues. Germline V gives CDR1 MNHNS, CDR2 SASEGT. The CDR3 reads CASRLGQGFTEAFF. In nucleotides, the CDR3 is TGTGCCAGCAGACTAGGACAGGGTTTCACTGAAGCTTTCTTT.

This clone has just one count. The chain recombines TRBV5-1 with TRBJ2-7; 9 nucleotides match TRBD1. Germline CDR1 and CDR2: SGHRS and YFSETQ. CDR3 size: 15 residues. J gave up 3 bases and V 2 bases, and 6 bases lay outside the gene matches. The CDR3, as DNA: TGCGCCAGCAGCTTTAAGGGACAGGGTAGCTACGAGCAGTACTTC. Its translation: CASSFKGQGSYEQYF.

The V call is TRBV7-9, the J call TRBJ2-7; D is uncertain. This CDR3 contains 15 residues. V lost 3 bases, J lost 4 bases, and 16 bases lay in between. Germline values: CDR1 SEHNR, CDR2 FQNEAQ (reference sequence). Here the CDR3 reads CASSFKVGLLYEQYF. The DNA for the CDR3 is TGTGCCAGCAGCTTTAAAGTCGGTTTGTTATACGAGCAGTACTTC.

The chain joins TRBV2 to TRBJ2-5, with TRBD2 as a possible D gene (6 bases). The CDR3 has 16 residues. Trimming removed 1 base from V and 2 bases from J, with 14 bases in between. Per germline, CDR1 SNHLY and CDR2 FYNNEI. The CDR3 sequence is CASSEGAREAQETQYF. The CDR3 DNA reads TGTGCCAGCAGTGAAGGGGCTAGGGAGGCACAAGAGACCCAGTACTTC.

This chain joins TRBV30 and TRBJ1-1; maybe TRBD1 (6 bases). The CDR3 spans 12 residues. Germline V gene sequence: CDR1 GTSNPN, CDR2 SVGIG (reference sequence). V was cut by 5 bases and J by 11 bases, with 18 bases left in between. This chain's CDR3 is CAWGHNRDGAFF. The CDR3 DNA reads as TGTGCCTGGGGCCACAACAGGGACGGGGCTTTCTTT.

The genes are TRBV6-6 and TRBJ2-3; D unclear. CDR1 is MNHNY, CDR2 SVGAGI, per germline (reference sequence). The CDR3 is made up of 15 amino acids. Between the trimmed V and J ends, which lost 7 bases and 4 bases, there was a span of 18 bases. CDR3 residues: CASTYGIPRPDTQYF. DNA of the CDR3: TGTGCCAGCACCTATGGGATACCCCGACCAGATACGCAGTATTTT.

This clone has more than one count but fewer than ten. The CDR3 is CASRLQGRGTYEQYF. DNA of the CDR3: TGTGCCAGTAGGTTACAGGGTCGCGGGACCTACGAGCAGTACTTC. The genes are TRBV19 and TRBJ2-7; either TRBD1 or TRBD2 may fit D (6 bases each). Trimming removed 6 bases from V and 2 bases from J, with 17 bases in between. There are 15 residues in the CDR3. Germline CDR1 and CDR2: LNHDA and SQIVND (reference sequence).

The chain has TRBV29-1 and TRBJ2-5; tentatively, D is TRBD1 (5 bases). The V gene lost 4 bases and the J gene lost 2 bases, with 11 bases spanning the gap. The CDR3 sequence is 13 residues long. Germline V gene data show CDR1 as SQVTM and CDR2 as ANQGSEA. The CDR3 reads CSVVGQSQETQYF. The CDR3 DNA reads TGCAGCGTTGTCGGACAAAGTCAAGAGACCCAGTACTTC.

The J gene is TRBJ2-3, the V gene TRBV11-1; TRBD2 matches 10 bases. The CDR3 covers 16 residues. After removal of 1 base from V and 2 bases from J, the junction contained 3 bases not matched to a gene. The germline V gene has CDR1 SGHAT and CDR2 FQDESV (reference sequence). DNA of the CDR3: TGTGCCAGCAGCTTAGGAGCGGGAGGGCACACAGATACGCAGTATTTT. This sequence encodes CASSLGAGGHTDTQYF. Full variable domain (rest looked up from reference TRBV11-1 and TRBJ2-3): EAEVAQSPRYKITEKSQAVAFWCDPISGHATLYWYRQILGQGPELLVQFQDESVVDDSQLPKDRFSAERLKGVDSTLKIQPAELGDSAMYLCASSLGAGGHTDTQYFGPGTRLTVL.

The rearrangement links TRBV28 to TRBJ2-5; the D gene is possibly TRBD2 (6 bases). V was trimmed by 5 bases and J by 2 bases, leaving 9 bases between them. CDR3 length equals 13 residues. From germline, CDR1 is MDHEN and CDR2 SYDVKM. In nucleotides, the CDR3 is TGTGCCAGCAGTCCGGCGGGGCAAGAGACCCAGTACTTC. Protein: CASSPAGQETQYF.

V and J are TRBV6-5 and TRBJ1-4; 12 bases align to TRBD1. CDR1 and CDR2 (germline): MNHEY, SVGAGI. V shed 6 bases and J 11 bases; nucleotides not matched to a gene: 7. The CDR3 runs 14 residues. The CDR3 loop reads CASRRVGQGAKLFF. CDR3 bases: TGTGCCAGCAGGAGGGTGGGACAGGGGGCGAAACTGTTTTTT.

The rearrangement uses TRBV7-3 and TRBJ2-2; 10 positions match TRBD1. The ends lost 6 bases at V and 5 bases at J; junction bases unmatched: 3. The CDR3 loop spans 14 amino acids. Per the germline V gene, CDR1 is SGHTA and CDR2 is FQGTGA. The CDR3 DNA reads as TGTGCCAGCAGAAAGGACAGGGGGACCGGGGAGCTGTTTTTT. Translation gives CASRKDRGTGELFF. The complete variable domain, with remaining parts taken from reference TRBV7-3 and TRBJ2-2, reads GAGVSQTPSNKVTEKGKYVELRCDPISGHTALYWYRQSLGQGPEFLIYFQGTGAADDSGLPNDRFFAVRPEGSVSTLKIQRTERGDSAVYLCASRKDRGTGELFFGEGSRLTVL.

The chain has TRBV5-4 and TRBJ1-3, with a weak D call TRBD1 (5 bases). Germline assignment: CDR1 SGHNT and CDR2 YYREEE (reference sequence). V shed 0 bases and J shed 1 base, with 11 bases lying between them. This CDR3 comprises 16 residues. The CDR3 loop is CASSLGSRASGNTIYF. The CDR3 DNA reads as TGTGCCAGCAGCTTGGGATCCAGGGCTTCTGGAAACACCATATATTTT.

This clone has only one observation. V is TRBV7-6 and J is TRBJ2-7; the match to TRBD1 covers 9 bases. V gave up 5 bases and J gave up 7 bases; unmatched junction bases: 12. This CDR3 is built from 15 residues. The germline V gene encodes CDR1 SGHVS and CDR2 FNYEAQ. CDR3 sequence (DNA): TGTGCCAGCAGCCCCGTCTCCGGGACAGGGAGTGAGCAGTACTTC. The encoded protein is CASSPVSGTGSEQYF. Based on the CDR3 plus reference TRBV7-6 and TRBJ2-7, the full variable domain is GAGVSQSPRYKVTKRGQDVALRCDPISGHVSLYWYRQALGQGPEFLTYFNYEAQQDKSGLPNDRFSAERPEGSISTLTIQRTEQRDSAMYRCASSPVSGTGSEQYFGPGTRLTVT.

The chain couples TRBV29-1 to TRBJ2-6; no definite D call. Trimming stripped 6 bases from V and 0 bases from J, with 6 bases between. The CDR3 runs to 13 residues. The germline gives CDR1 SQVTM, CDR2 ANQGSEA. The CDR3 sequence: CSVTNSGANVLTF. CDR3 DNA: TGCAGCGTAACCAACTCTGGGGCCAACGTCCTGACTTTC. Complete variable domain (other parts from reference TRBV29-1 and TRBJ2-6): SAVISQKPSRDICQRGTSLTIQCQVDSQVTMMFWYRQQPGQSLTLIATANQGSEATYESGFVIDKFPISRPNLTFSTLTVSNMSPEDSSIYLCSVTNSGANVLTFGAGSRLTVL.

V and J are TRBV30 and TRBJ1-1; 7 bases align to TRBD1. CDR3 length: 13 residues. Germline V gene data show CDR1 as GTSNPN and CDR2 as SVGIG (reference sequence). V dropped 4 bases and J dropped 3; count of bases not matched to a gene: 5. The CDR3 bases are TGTGCCTGGACCTTGACAGGGCACACTGAAGCTTTCTTT. Protein product: CAWTLTGHTEAFF.

In DNA form, the CDR3 reads TGCAGCGTTGGAGGGACGGAATCCTACGAGCAGTACTTC. Residues: CSVGGTESYEQYF. V gene TRBV29-1 combines with J gene TRBJ2-7; either TRBD1 or TRBD2 may fit D (5 bases each). The CDR3 is 13 residues long. CDR1 and CDR2 from the germline V gene are SQVTM and ANQGSEA. The V gene lost 4 bases and the J gene lost 1 base, with 11 bases spanning the gap.

The chain employs TRBV19 and TRBJ1-2; D gene uncertain. Trimming cost V 5 bases and J 5 bases, with 9 bases left between them. Per the germline V gene, CDR1 is LNHDA and CDR2 is SQIVND (reference sequence). The CDR3 has 12 residues. DNA for the CDR3: TGTGCCAGTAGTTTTATCGAATATGGCTACACCTTC. Encoded protein: CASSFIEYGYTF.

The chain couples TRBV4-1 to TRBJ1-4; D remains unclear. Germline V lookup: CDR1 MGHRA, CDR2 YSYEKL. This CDR3 spans 15 amino acids. With 4 bases removed from V and 1 base from J, the gap between germline ends came to 10 bases. The CDR3 nucleotides are TGCGCCAGCAGCCCCAGTCGGCAAACTAATGAAAAACTGTTTTTT. Amino acids: CASSPSRQTNEKLFF.

Details on this clone: Other DNA sequences in this sample translate to the same CDR3. The chain is built from TRBV9 and TRBJ2-2, with 7 bases lining up with TRBD1. Germline lookup yields CDR1 SGDLS and CDR2 YYNGEE. After removal of 1 base from V and 1 base from J, the junction contained 4 bases not matched to a gene. The CDR3 extends over 16 amino acids. In DNA form, the CDR3 reads TGTGCCAGCAGCGTATACGACAGGGTGAACACCGGGGAGCTGTTTTTT. Translation: CASSVYDRVNTGELFF.

The chain is built from TRBV5-8 and TRBJ1-1; D is ambiguous. The CDR3 length is 14 residues. Germline CDR1 is SGHTS and CDR2 is YDEGEE. V lost 5 bases to trimming and J lost 5 bases, with 16 bases between them. CDR3 amino acids: CASSTLTGSTEAFF. DNA of the CDR3: TGTGCCAGCAGTACCCTAACTGGGAGTACTGAAGCTTTCTTT.

This clone was recorded only once. The chain uses TRBV6-6 and TRBJ2-1, with a tentative D call TRBD1 (6 bases). V shed 2 bases and J shed 5 bases, with 16 bases lying between them. CDR3 size: 16 residues. Germline lookup yields CDR1 MNHNY and CDR2 SVGAGI (reference sequence). The CDR3 nucleotides are TGTGCCAGCAGTTACCCCGGGACAACAACTGACAATGAGCAGTTCTTC. It specifies CASSYPGTTTDNEQFF.

V gene TRBV6-5 combines with J gene TRBJ1-5; D gene uncertain. Germline V gene sequence: CDR1 MNHEY, CDR2 SVGAGI. The CDR3 spans 13 residues. Trimming pared 0 bases from V and 4 bases from J, leaving 4 bases between. CDR3 sequence (DNA): TGTGCCAGCAGTTACTCCCCTAATCAGCCCCAGCATTTT. Translated: CASSYSPNQPQHF.